Below are 7 T cell receptor beta chains sequenced from a single sample in a study of control samples from healthy donors and cancer patients. Generated by immunoSEQ multiplex PCR, the TCRdb table keeps only in-frame clones and is missing some. This sample has fewer than 85,000 clones, with 89% found just once. The sequencing input was blood. The receptors shown here come from a man in his fifties in good health.

This clone was recorded once. This chain joins TRBV4-3 and TRBJ2-7, with a tentative D call TRBD2 (5 bases). The CDR3 runs 15 residues. V was pared by 1 base and J by 8 bases, with 18 bases between. CDR1 is LGHNA and CDR2 is YSLEER in the germline V gene. CDR3 nucleotides: TGCGCCAGCAGCCAAGCCCTGGACTCCCCCTTCCAGCAGTACTTC. Protein: CASSQALDSPFQQYF.

V gene TRBV13 combines with J gene TRBJ1-4, with 7 bases lining up with TRBD1. In germline, CDR1 is PRHDT, CDR2 FYEKMQ (reference sequence). The trim removed 5 bases at V and 4 bases at J, leaving 10 bases unmatched. The CDR3 runs to 16 residues. The CDR3: CASSPSGPGGNEKLFF. In DNA form, the CDR3 reads TGTGCCAGCAGCCCGAGTGGCCCAGGGGGTAATGAAAAACTGTTTTTT.

V gene TRBV6-2 or TRBV6-3 combines with J gene TRBJ2-7, with D possibly being TRBD1 (5 bases). V gave up 2 bases and J gave up 9 bases, with 17 bases separating them. Germline V lookup: CDR1 MNHEY, CDR2 SVGEGT. This CDR3 is built from 14 residues. The CDR3 here is CASSYQGRASGQYF. CDR3 DNA sequence: TGTGCCAGCAGTTACCAGGGCAGGGCGTCAGGGCAGTACTTC.

The V and J genes are TRBV5-1 and TRBJ1-3; weak D call: TRBD1 (6 bases). There are 15 residues in the CDR3. Germline values: CDR1 SGHRS, CDR2 YFSETQ. V was shortened by 2 bases and J by 0 bases, with 9 bases between the two germline ends. The CDR3, as DNA: TGCGCCAGCAGCTTTCAGGGACACTCTGGAAACACCATATATTTT. Protein sequence: CASSFQGHSGNTIYF. Filled out from reference TRBV5-1 and TRBJ1-3, the complete variable domain reads KAGVTQTPRYLIKTRGQQVTLSCSPISGHRSVSWYQQTPGQGLQFLFEYFSETQRNKGNFPGRFSGRQFSNSRSEMNVSTLELGDSALYLCASSFQGHSGNTIYFGEGSWLTVV.

This chain uses TRBV5-1 with TRBJ2-7; D is undetermined. CDR1 is SGHRS and CDR2 is YFSETQ in the germline V gene. The V end lost 0 bases, the J end lost 0 bases, and 10 bases lay between the germline ends. CDR3 size: 15 residues. The CDR3 loop reads CASSLGQVSSYEQYF. Here the CDR3 DNA reads TGCGCCAGCAGCTTGGGGCAGGTGAGCTCCTACGAGCAGTACTTC.

This chain joins TRBV18 and TRBJ2-7; no reliable D call. This CDR3 region has 15 residues. Trimming took 3 bases from V and 0 from J, leaving 12 bases between them. The germline V gene has CDR1 KGHSH and CDR2 LQKENI. This chain's CDR3 is CASSPTWDSSYEQYF. The CDR3 bases are TGTGCCAGCTCACCCACCTGGGATAGCTCCTACGAGCAGTACTTC. The whole variable domain, remainder taken from reference TRBV18 and TRBJ2-7, is NAGVMQNPRHLVRRRGQEARLRCSPMKGHSHVYWYRQLPEEGLKFMVYLQKENIIDESGMPKERFSAEFPKEGPSILRIQQVVRGDSAAYFCASSPTWDSSYEQYFGPGTRLTVT.

This clone has just one count. V is TRBV30 and J is TRBJ1-5; a weak D match, TRBD1 (5 bases). The CDR3 extends over 14 amino acids. Trimming took off 0 bases at V and 6 bases at J, with 12 bases between the two ends. Germline values: CDR1 GTSNPN, CDR2 SVGIG (reference sequence). DNA for the CDR3: TGTGCCTGGAGTGTAGGCAGGGATGGTCAGCCCCAGCATTTT. Amino acid sequence: CAWSVGRDGQPQHF.